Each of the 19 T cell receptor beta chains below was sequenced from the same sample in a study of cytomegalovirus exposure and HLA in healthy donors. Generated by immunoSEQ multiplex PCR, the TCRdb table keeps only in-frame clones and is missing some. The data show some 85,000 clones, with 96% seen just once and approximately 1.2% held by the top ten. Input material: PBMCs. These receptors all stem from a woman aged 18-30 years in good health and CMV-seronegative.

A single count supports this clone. The CDR3 loop is CASSPRGEGPLLGTDTQYF. The CDR3 nucleotides read TGTGCCAGCAGCCCAAGAGGGGAGGGCCCGTTACTCGGCACAGATACGCAGTATTTT. The rearrangement joins TRBV7-8 to TRBJ2-3, with 7 bases matching TRBD2. CDR1 is SGHVS, CDR2 FQNEAQ, per germline. This CDR3 contains 19 residues. The V segment lost 5 bases and the J segment 1 base; nucleotides outside the gene matches: 18. The full variable domain, its missing parts supplied by reference TRBV7-8 and TRBJ2-3, is GAGVSQSPRYKVAKRGQDVALRCDPISGHVSLFWYQQALGQGPEFLTYFQNEAQLDKSGLPSDRFFAERPEGSVSTLKIQRTQQEDSAVYLCASSPRGEGPLLGTDTQYFGPGTRLTVL.

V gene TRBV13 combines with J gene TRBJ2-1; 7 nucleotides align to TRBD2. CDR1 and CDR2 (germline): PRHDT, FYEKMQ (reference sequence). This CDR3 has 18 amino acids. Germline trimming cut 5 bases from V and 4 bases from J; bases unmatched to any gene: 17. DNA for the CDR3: TGTGCCAGCAGCCTAGAGGTGAGAGGACGGACTAGATACAATGAGCAGTTCTTC. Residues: CASSLEVRGRTRYNEQFF.

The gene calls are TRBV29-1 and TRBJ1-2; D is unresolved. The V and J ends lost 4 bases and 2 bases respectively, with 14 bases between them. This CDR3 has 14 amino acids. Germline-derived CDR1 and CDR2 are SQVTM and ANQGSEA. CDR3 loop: CSVVVYGANYGYTF. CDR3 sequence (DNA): TGCAGCGTTGTGGTCTATGGTGCCAACTATGGCTACACCTTC. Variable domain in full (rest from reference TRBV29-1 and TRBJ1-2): SAVISQKPSRDICQRGTSLTIQCQVDSQVTMMFWYRQQPGQSLTLIATANQGSEATYESGFVIDKFPISRPNLTFSTLTVSNMSPEDSSIYLCSVVVYGANYGYTFGSGTRLTVV.

The CDR3 DNA is TGTGCCAGCAGCGTAGATGTGGGGCCCTCCTACGAGCAGTACTTC. It is translated as CASSVDVGPSYEQYF. The rearrangement uses TRBV9 and TRBJ2-7, with D tentatively TRBD1 (5 bases). The CDR3 is 15 amino acids. V was shortened by 0 bases and J by 0 bases, with 10 bases between the two germline ends. Germline V lookup: CDR1 SGDLS, CDR2 YYNGEE.

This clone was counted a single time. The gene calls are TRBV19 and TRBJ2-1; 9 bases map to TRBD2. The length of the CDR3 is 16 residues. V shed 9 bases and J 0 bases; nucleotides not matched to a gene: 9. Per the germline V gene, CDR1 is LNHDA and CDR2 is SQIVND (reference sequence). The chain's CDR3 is CASLSGSGSSYNEQFF. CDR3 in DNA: TGTGCCAGCCTTAGCGGGAGTGGGAGCTCCTACAATGAGCAGTTCTTC.

This CDR3 reads CASSYGRVHEQFF. The CDR3 DNA is TGTGCCAGCAGTTACGGCAGGGTCCATGAGCAGTTCTTC. The V gene is TRBV6-5, the J gene TRBJ2-1, with D possibly being TRBD1 (5 bases). Trimming cost V 2 bases and J 8 bases, with 10 bases left between them. The CDR3 runs to 13 residues. Germline V CDR1 and CDR2: MNHEY, SVGAGI.

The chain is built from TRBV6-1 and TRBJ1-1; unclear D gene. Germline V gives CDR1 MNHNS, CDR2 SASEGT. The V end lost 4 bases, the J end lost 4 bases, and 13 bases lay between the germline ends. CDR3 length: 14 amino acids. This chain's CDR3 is CASSAINEITEAFF. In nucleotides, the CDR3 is TGTGCCAGCAGTGCAATAAATGAGATCACTGAAGCTTTCTTT.

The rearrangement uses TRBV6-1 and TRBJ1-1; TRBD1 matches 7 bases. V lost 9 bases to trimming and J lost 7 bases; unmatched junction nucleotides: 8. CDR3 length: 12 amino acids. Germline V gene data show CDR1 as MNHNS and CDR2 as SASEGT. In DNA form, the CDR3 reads TGTGCCAGTGGCCGGACAGGAGATGAAGCTTTCTTT. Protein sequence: CASGRTGDEAFF.

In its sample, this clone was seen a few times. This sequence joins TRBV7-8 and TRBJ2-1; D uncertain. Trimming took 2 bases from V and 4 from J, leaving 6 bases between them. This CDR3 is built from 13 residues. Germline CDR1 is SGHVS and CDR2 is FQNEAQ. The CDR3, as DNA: TGTGCCAGCAGCTTAAGTCAGTACAATGAGCAGTTCTTC. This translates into CASSLSQYNEQFF.

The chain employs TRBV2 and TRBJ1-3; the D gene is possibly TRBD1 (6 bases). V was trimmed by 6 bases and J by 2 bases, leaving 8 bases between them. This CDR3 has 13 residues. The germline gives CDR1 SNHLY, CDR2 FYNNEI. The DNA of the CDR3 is TGTGCCAGCAGGGACAGCGCTGGAAACACCATATATTTT. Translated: CASRDSAGNTIYF.

The CDR3 reads CASRISGSRETQYF. The CDR3 DNA reads as TGTGCCAGTAGGATTAGCGGGAGCAGAGAGACCCAGTACTTC. The chain carries TRBV19 and TRBJ2-5; TRBD2 matches at 9 bases. Germline CDR1 is LNHDA and CDR2 is SQIVND (reference sequence). This CDR3 contains 14 residues. V trimming: 6 bases; J trimming: 4 bases; junction bases outside the gene matches: 6.

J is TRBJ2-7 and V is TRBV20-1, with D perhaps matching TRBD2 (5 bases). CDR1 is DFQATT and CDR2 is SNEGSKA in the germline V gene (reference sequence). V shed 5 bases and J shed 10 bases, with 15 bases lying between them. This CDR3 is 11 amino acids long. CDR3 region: CSAPKDSTQYF. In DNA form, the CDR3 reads TGCAGTGCTCCAAAGGACTCTACACAGTACTTC.

CDR3 coding DNA: TGTGCCAGTAGTATTCTAGCTGGCCCCTACGAGCAGTACTTC. Its translation is CASSILAGPYEQYF. The V and J genes are TRBV19 and TRBJ2-7; D may be TRBD2 (5 bases). The CDR3 extends over 14 amino acids. Germline CDR1 and CDR2: LNHDA and SQIVND (reference sequence). Trimming left V 3 bases short and J 2 bases short, with 11 bases between.

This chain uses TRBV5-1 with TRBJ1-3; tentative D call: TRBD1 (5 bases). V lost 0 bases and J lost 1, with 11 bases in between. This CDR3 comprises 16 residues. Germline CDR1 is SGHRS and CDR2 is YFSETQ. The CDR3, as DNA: TGCGCCAGCAGCTTGGCGGGGGACTTTTCTGGAAACACCATATATTTT. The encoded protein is CASSLAGDFSGNTIYF.

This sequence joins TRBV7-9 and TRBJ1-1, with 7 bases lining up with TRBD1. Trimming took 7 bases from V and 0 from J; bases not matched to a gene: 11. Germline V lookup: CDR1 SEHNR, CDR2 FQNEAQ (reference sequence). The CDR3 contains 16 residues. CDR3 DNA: TGTGCCAGCACCAAATCAGTTAGGGGGCTGAACACTGAAGCTTTCTTT. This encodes CASTKSVRGLNTEAFF.

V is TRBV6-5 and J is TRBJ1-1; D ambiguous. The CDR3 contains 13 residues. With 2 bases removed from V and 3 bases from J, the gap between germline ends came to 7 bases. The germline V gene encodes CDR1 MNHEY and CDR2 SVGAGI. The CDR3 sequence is CASSYGRYTEAFF. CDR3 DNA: TGTGCCAGCAGTTACGGGAGATACACTGAAGCTTTCTTT.

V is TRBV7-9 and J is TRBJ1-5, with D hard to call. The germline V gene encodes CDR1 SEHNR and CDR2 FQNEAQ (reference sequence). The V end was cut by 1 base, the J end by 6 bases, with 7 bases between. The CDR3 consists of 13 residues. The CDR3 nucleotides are TGTGCCAGCAGCTTAGTGGTCGGTCAGCCCCAGCATTTT. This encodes CASSLVVGQPQHF.

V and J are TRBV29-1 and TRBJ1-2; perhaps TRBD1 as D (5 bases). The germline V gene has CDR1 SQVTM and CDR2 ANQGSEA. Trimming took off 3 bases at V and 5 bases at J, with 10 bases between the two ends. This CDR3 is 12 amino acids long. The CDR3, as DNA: TGCAGCGTTGATTCGGGGGAGTATGGCTACACCTTC. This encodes CSVDSGEYGYTF.

This CDR3 is CAISERSGKETQYF. CDR3 sequence (DNA): TGTGCCATCAGTGAACGGTCAGGCAAAGAGACCCAGTACTTC. The chain couples TRBV10-3 to TRBJ2-5; D unclear. This CDR3 region has 14 residues. The V gene lost 3 bases and the J gene lost 3 bases, with 11 bases spanning the gap. Germline-derived CDR1 and CDR2 are ENHRY and SYGVKD.